This T cell receptor beta chain was observed in a study of OX40 agonist ivuxolimab in advanced cancers. General notes on the study: The costimulatory receptor OX40 (CD134) was targeted by ivuxolimab, a fully human IgG2 agonistic monoclonal antibody. Intravenous ivuxolimab was administered to patients every 2 weeks at six dose levels: 0.01, 0.1, 0.3, 1.5, 3 and 10 mg/kg. Among the roughly 52 dose-escalation patients, roughly 20 had hepatocellular carcinoma, roughly 15 melanoma, 9 renal cell carcinoma and 9 head and neck cancer. A male proportion of around 83% and a mean age of approximately 62 years, ranging from 23 to 79, were recorded for the dose-escalation cohort. Prior anti-PD-1, anti-PD-L1 or anti-CTLA-4 therapy was permitted, and about two fifths of dose-escalation patients had received checkpoint inhibitors. Partial responses occurred in three dose-escalation patients, of whom one had hepatocellular carcinoma and two had cutaneous melanoma. The purpose of peripheral TCRbeta sequencing was to test whether ivuxolimab changed TCR sequence diversity and led to clonal T-cell expansion. The paper covers the monotherapy dose-escalation part of the phase I ivuxolimab trial, which included N of about 50 patients.

To sequence the TCRbeta CDR3 region, genomic DNA was isolated from the sorted cells. The immunoSEQ Assay was used for sequencing of TCRbeta CDR3 regions. Entries here come from immuneACCESS through TCRdb and include only in-frame sequences with V and J called. Some clones fail to appear in such tables; in the studies checked, an unresolved V gene covers under half of the shortfall, and the cause of the remainder is unknown. This sample comprises over 65,000 clones, 82% of them detected only once. About 5.1% of the sample belongs to the ten largest clones. At the junction V is shortened by 4 bases and J by 3 bases; bases outside the gene matches: 11. Reading from cysteine to phenylalanine, the CDR3 counts 17 amino acids. This entry keeps only the CDR3 DNA: 51 bases, framed from base 1. CDR1 and CDR2 (SGHTA, FQGNSA) derive from the germline V gene. Results and caveats for the whole study, not just this receptor: At doses of 0.1 to 3.0 mg/kg, clonal expansion of both CD4+ and CD8+ blood T cells was observed from baseline to week 6. Low levels of normalized T-cell clonal expansion were also seen in some patients who did not respond. After ivuxolimab, more expanded clones were found on average in CD8+ T cells than in CD4+ T cells. Which antigens the clonally expanded peripheral T cells were specific for was not determined. In the 0.1-3.0 mg/kg groups, partial responders were among the patients with the lowest normalized peripheral clonal expansion, particularly in CD8+ T cells.

The trial excluded patients who had a history of autoimmune disease or were on systemic immunosuppression. Peripheral blood for TCR sequencing was collected from all dose cohorts at baseline, on cycle 4 day 1, and on cycle 7 day 1. The samples were taken from a phase I, first-in-human, multicenter, open-label dose-escalation trial of ivuxolimab. Adults with locally advanced or metastatic head and neck squamous cell, hepatocellular, melanoma or renal cell carcinoma were enrolled in the trial. Before TCR sequencing, CD4+ T cells and CD8+ T cells were sorted from peripheral blood as separate populations. Notes on this clone: Its antigen specificity is not known. No much larger clonotype is one base removed from it; base qualities were not supplied.

Sequenced material: CD4+ or CD8+ T cells sorted from blood, taken in a trial of the OX40 agonist ivuxolimab. The rearrangement joined TRBV7-2 to TRBJ2-3; 9 junctional bases match TRBD1. This clonotype originated in an adult with an advanced solid tumor such as melanoma, head and neck, liver or kidney cancer. The DNA is TGTGCCAGCAGCTCCCCCGCGGACAGGGGAAGAACAGATACGCAGTATTTT. This sequence encodes CASSSPADRGRTDTQYF.